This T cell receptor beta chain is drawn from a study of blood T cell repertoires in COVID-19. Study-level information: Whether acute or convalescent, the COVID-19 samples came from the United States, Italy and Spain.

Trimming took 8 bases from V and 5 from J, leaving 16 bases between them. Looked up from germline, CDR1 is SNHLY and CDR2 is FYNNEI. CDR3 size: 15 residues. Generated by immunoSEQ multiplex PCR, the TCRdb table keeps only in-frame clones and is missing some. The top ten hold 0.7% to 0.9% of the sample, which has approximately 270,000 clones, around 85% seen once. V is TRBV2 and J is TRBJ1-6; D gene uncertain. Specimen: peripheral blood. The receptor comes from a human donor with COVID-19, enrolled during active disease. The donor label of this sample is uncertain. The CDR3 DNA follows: TGTGCCAGCCGCCGCGGGGTCAGAGATAATTCACCCCTCCACTTT. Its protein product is CASRRGVRDNSPLHF.